This T cell receptor (beta chain) was recorded in a study of shared clonotypes between healthy human individuals. Study-level findings and limits: Even with large depth, rarefaction showed that sorted-subset sequencing was incomplete. Some naive CD4 clonotypes, 4.5% to 5.5%, turned up in common across a handful of donors. Represented genetic and exposure-history diversity was restricted by having few donors.

Regarding this clone: Its antigen is undetermined.

The study enrolled healthy HIV-negative adults without recent acute infections or vaccinations as donors. Libraries were prepared by immunoSEQ multiplex PCR; TCRdb keeps only in-frame clonotypes and omits some of them. In the table there are about 2.4 million clones, approximately 94% of which are singletons. Trimming removed 4 bases from V and 4 bases from J, with 14 bases in between. The length of the CDR3 is 14 residues. From germline, CDR1 is SGHDT and CDR2 YYEEEE. Specimen: naive CD4+ T cells from PBMCs. Subset denoted: CD45RA+ positively selected. This clonotype was sampled from a man between 18 and 35 years old in good health. Some clones in this sample may be carry-over from other donors' samples. The genes are TRBV5-6 and TRBJ1-2; weak D call: TRBD1 (5 bases). DNA of the CDR3: TGTGCCAGCAGCCCGTGGGACGACTCCTATGGCTACACCTTC. It translates to CASSPWDDSYGYTF.